These 18 T cell receptor beta chains came from one sample sequenced in a study of blood T cell repertoires in COVID-19. Libraries were prepared by immunoSEQ multiplex PCR; TCRdb keeps only in-frame clonotypes and omits some of them. The sample lists more than 150,000 clones; 84% were seen once. Material for sequencing was peripheral blood. The receptor set was obtained from a man younger than 35 with active or convalescent COVID-19.

V and J are TRBV12-3 or TRBV12-4 and TRBJ2-7; D might be TRBD1 (6 bases). The CDR3 spans 13 residues. V shed 6 bases and J shed 4 bases, with 13 bases lying between them. CDR3 protein: CASSTGSRYEQYF. CDR3 DNA sequence: TGTGCCAGCAGCACAGGGTCTCGATACGAGCAGTACTTC.

The CDR3 reads CASSLVKRTGISYEQYF. The CDR3 DNA follows: TGTGCCAGCAGCTTGGTCAAGCGGACAGGGATTTCATACGAGCAGTACTTC. The chain joins TRBV5-5 to TRBJ2-7, with TRBD1 matching over 8 bases. Germline lookup yields CDR1 SGHKS and CDR2 YYEKEE (reference sequence). The CDR3 is made up of 17 amino acids. After removal of 0 bases from V and 4 bases from J, the junction contained 12 bases not matched to a gene. Drawing the rest from reference TRBV5-5 and TRBJ2-7, the complete variable domain is DAGVTQSPTHLIKTRGQQVTLRCSPISGHKSVSWYQQVLGQGPQFIFQYYEKEERGRGNFPDRFSARQFPNYSSELNVNALLLGDSALYLCASSLVKRTGISYEQYFGPGTRLTVT.

This chain links TRBV30 with TRBJ1-5, with a tentative D call TRBD1 (5 bases). V was clipped by 3 bases and J by 12 bases, with 12 bases between them. Germline lookup yields CDR1 GTSNPN and CDR2 SVGIG (reference sequence). This CDR3 region has 11 residues. The CDR3 DNA sequence: TGTGCCTGGAGCGAGGAGGGGAACCAGCATTTT. It yields the protein CAWSEEGNQHF.

The chain uses TRBV5-6 and TRBJ1-1, with 7 bases identical to TRBD1. The CDR3 has 12 amino acids. The junction had 7 bases not matched to a gene; V was cut back by 2 bases and J by 12 bases. The germline V gene encodes CDR1 SGHDT and CDR2 YYEEEE. CDR3: CASSLGQQGTFF. The CDR3, as DNA: TGTGCCAGCAGCTTAGGCCAACAGGGGACTTTCTTT.

This chain links TRBV13 with TRBJ2-2; possible D gene TRBD1, 5 bases. This CDR3 has 16 residues. V shed 2 bases and J shed 0 bases, with 10 bases lying between them. Germline-derived CDR1 and CDR2 are PRHDT and FYEKMQ (reference sequence). CDR3 loop: CASSLPTVPNTGELFF. The CDR3 DNA follows: TGTGCCAGCAGCTTACCGACAGTTCCGAACACCGGGGAGCTGTTTTTT. The whole variable domain, remainder taken from reference TRBV13 and TRBJ2-2, is AAGVIQSPRHLIKEKRETATLKCYPIPRHDTVYWYQQGPGQDPQFLISFYEKMQSDKGSIPDRFSAQQFSDYHSELNMSSLELGDSALYFCASSLPTVPNTGELFFGEGSRLTVL.

This sequence joins TRBV7-9 and TRBJ1-6, with 10 nucleotides matching TRBD1. Germline CDR1 reads SEHNR; CDR2 reads FQNEAQ (reference sequence). V lost 3 bases to trimming and J lost 6 bases; unmatched junction nucleotides: 5. There are 16 residues in the CDR3. The CDR3 protein is CASSFGTGVSNSPLHF. The DNA for the CDR3 is TGTGCCAGCAGCTTCGGGACAGGGGTTTCTAATTCACCCCTCCACTTT.

The J gene is TRBJ2-5, the V gene TRBV5-5; D might be TRBD2 (7 bases). This CDR3 spans 15 amino acids. V was clipped by 0 bases and J by 5 bases, with 14 bases between them. Germline CDR1 and CDR2: SGHKS and YYEKEE (reference sequence). CDR3 sequence reads: CASSLAPGEGETQYF. In nucleotides, the CDR3 is TGTGCCAGCAGCTTGGCACCAGGGGAGGGGGAGACCCAGTACTTC.

The rearrangement joins TRBV6-5 to TRBJ2-7, with a tentative D call TRBD2 (6 bases). The germline CDR1 and CDR2 sequences are MNHEY and SVGAGI. This CDR3 is 15 amino acids long. V was shortened by 4 bases and J by 2 bases, with 15 bases between the two germline ends. The CDR3 is CASSSGGMGPYEQYF. DNA for the CDR3: TGTGCCAGCAGTTCTGGAGGGATGGGCCCCTACGAGCAGTACTTC.

The rearrangement uses TRBV6-2 or TRBV6-3 and TRBJ2-7; weak D call: TRBD2 (5 bases). The CDR3 contains 15 residues. Germline CDR1 MNHEY, CDR2 SVGEGT. Between the trimmed V and J ends, which lost 5 bases and 2 bases, there was a span of 16 bases. The CDR3 DNA is TGTGCCAGCAGTCTAGACGGAGCGGAACCCTACGAGCAGTACTTC. Translation: CASSLDGAEPYEQYF.

This clone was observed a few times. The CDR3: CASSPRQGYYNEQFF. The DNA of the CDR3 is TGTGCCAGCAGCCCCCGACAGGGATACTACAATGAGCAGTTCTTC. The chain recombines TRBV7-2 with TRBJ2-1; 7 bases line up with TRBD1. From germline, CDR1 is SGHTA and CDR2 FQGNSA. Losses at the gene ends were 5 bases for V and 3 bases for J; bases not matched to a gene: 7. The CDR3 spans 15 residues.

This rearrangement joins TRBV6-2 or TRBV6-3 to TRBJ2-1, with 9 bases lining up with TRBD2. V lost 2 bases to trimming and J lost 15 bases; unmatched junction nucleotides: 17. Looked up from germline, CDR1 is MNHEY and CDR2 is SVGEGT. This CDR3 has 16 amino acids. The CDR3: CASSYHSSGLAISVFF. The CDR3 nucleotides are TGTGCCAGCAGTTACCATTCGTCGGGACTAGCTATTAGTGTGTTCTTC.

This chain joins TRBV11-3 and TRBJ2-1, with D perhaps matching TRBD2 (6 bases). Trimming cost V 4 bases and J 9 bases, with 19 bases left between them. The CDR3 sequence is 15 residues long. Germline values: CDR1 SGHNT, CDR2 YENEEA. The CDR3 nucleotides are TGTGCCAGCAGCTCCGGCGGTGGAGGGGACGTTGAGCAGTTCTTC. Translating it yields CASSSGGGGDVEQFF.

The J gene is TRBJ2-7, the V gene TRBV11-2; 7 bases line up with TRBD1. The CDR3 spans 15 residues. Germline CDR1 reads SGHAT; CDR2 reads FQNNGV. V lost 8 bases, J lost 3 bases, and 13 bases stayed unmatched. The CDR3 DNA follows: TGTGCCAGCGGAAGCCAGGACAGGTTGATCTACGAGCAGTACTTC. Translating gives CASGSQDRLIYEQYF.

The V and J genes are TRBV6-2 or TRBV6-3 and TRBJ2-1, with D perhaps TRBD2 (5 bases). This CDR3 is built from 16 residues. The ends were cut back, 7 bases at V and 0 bases at J, with 16 bases in the middle. Germline lookup yields CDR1 MNHEY and CDR2 SVGEGT. The CDR3 bases are TGTGCCAGCACTTCCTCAGTAGCGCACTCCTACAATGAGCAGTTCTTC. This translates into CASTSSVAHSYNEQFF.

The genes are TRBV9 and TRBJ2-7; 11 positions match TRBD2. V was pared by 4 bases and J by 2 bases, with 2 bases of the junction left unmatched. Germline CDR1 SGDLS, CDR2 YYNGEE. The CDR3 has 14 amino acids. CDR3 DNA: TGTGCCAGCAGCCTAGCGGGGGGAACCTACGAGCAGTACTTC. Amino acids: CASSLAGGTYEQYF.

The genes are TRBV6-5 and TRBJ2-7; 7 nucleotides align to TRBD1. V lost 11 bases and J lost 0; bases outside the gene matches: 4. CDR3 length equals 12 residues. Germline CDR1 MNHEY, CDR2 SVGAGI. CDR3 sequence: CAAGTASYEQYF. The DNA for the CDR3 is TGTGCCGCCGGGACAGCCTCCTACGAGCAGTACTTC.

J is TRBJ2-1 and V is TRBV7-2; TRBD1 aligns across 8 bases. CDR3 length: 15 residues. The V gene's germline CDR1 is SGHTA and CDR2 FQGNSA. J lost 3 bases, V lost 1 base, and 2 bases had no gene match. In DNA, the CDR3 is TGTGCCAGCAGCTTAGGACAGGGGAACTACAATGAGCAGTTCTTC. Translating gives CASSLGQGNYNEQFF.

The table lists this clone with a count of one. The genes are TRBV6-5 and TRBJ1-2; 7 nucleotides match TRBD1. CDR1 and CDR2 from the germline V gene are MNHEY and SVGAGI. This CDR3 spans 13 amino acids. The J segment lost 7 bases and the V segment lost 6 bases, leaving 8 bases of the junction unmatched. Written as DNA, the CDR3 is TGTGCCAGCAGGACCGGGACAGATCGTGGCTACACCTTC. This gives the protein CASRTGTDRGYTF.